The clone carrying this T cell receptor beta chain has only a few counts. Its target is not known. The data derive from a study of T cells after yellow fever vaccination. Findings of the study overall: Within FACS-sorted repertoires, abundant clonotypes contaminating from the bulk population could be present. The CD4 compartment and the CD8 compartment contained a small share of clonotypes in common. The booster saw the reappearance of most primary-vaccination clones (about 95% CD4, 88% CD8).

This CDR3 has 13 amino acids. Between the trimmed V and J ends, which lost 7 bases and 2 bases, there was a span of 12 bases. Looked up from germline, CDR1 is SGHTA and CDR2 is FQGNSA. Conversion of TCR transcripts into cDNA relied on 5'RACE template switching, which added a universal primer site and UMIs. One entry per CDR3 protein results from TCRdb running MiXCR on the 5' RACE reads. Among some 340,000 distinct CDR3 sequences, about 10% were seen once, and the ten largest hold about 3%. This specimen was CD4+ T cells sorted from PBMCs, taken 45 days after the yellow fever booster vaccination. This sequence joins TRBV7-2 and TRBJ2-7; tentative D call: TRBD1 (5 bases). The source of this sequence is a man aged 18 to 30 who received the YFV17D yellow fever vaccine. The chain's CDR3 is CASNYPGTYEQYF. CDR3 DNA: TGTGCCAGCAACTACCCAGGGACCTACGAGCAGTACTTC. The full variable domain, its missing parts supplied by reference TRBV7-2 and TRBJ2-7, is GAGVSQSPSNKVTEKGKDVELRCDPISGHTALYWYRQSLGQGLEFLIYFQGNSAPDKSGLPSDRFSAERTGGSVSTLTIQRTQQEDSAVYLCASNYPGTYEQYFGPGTRLTVT.